This entry lists 17 T cell receptor beta chains sequenced from one sample in a study of OX40 agonist ivuxolimab in advanced cancers. Assay: immunoSEQ multiplex PCR; the TCRdb copy retains only in-frame clones and omits some. The data hold approximately 69,000 clones, with 86% observed a single time. The source material was CD4+ or CD8+ T cells sorted from blood, sampled in a trial of the OX40 agonist ivuxolimab. These receptors were collected from an adult with an advanced solid tumor such as melanoma, head and neck, liver or kidney cancer.

The V and J genes are TRBV5-4 and TRBJ2-3; possibly TRBD1 or TRBD2 for D (5 bases each). In germline, CDR1 is SGHNT, CDR2 YYREEE (reference sequence). With 4 bases removed from V and 6 bases from J, the gap between germline ends came to 15 bases. This CDR3 is 14 amino acids long. CDR3 in DNA: TGTGCCAGCAGCCCTGGAGGCGAGGGGGATACGCAGTATTTT. Residues: CASSPGGEGDTQYF. The complete variable domain, with remaining parts taken from reference TRBV5-4 and TRBJ2-3, reads ETGVTQSPTHLIKTRGQQVTLRCSSQSGHNTVSWYQQALGQGPQFIFQYYREEENGRGNFPPRFSGLQFPNYSSELNVNALELDDSALYLCASSPGGEGDTQYFGPGTRLTVL.

The CDR3 loop reads CASSLGQGLNEKLFF. The CDR3 region has the DNA TGTGCCAGCAGTCTGGGACAGGGACTAAATGAAAAACTGTTTTTT. V gene TRBV2 combines with J gene TRBJ1-4; 9 bases line up with TRBD1. This CDR3 region has 15 residues. The J segment lost 5 bases and the V segment lost 5 bases, leaving 6 bases of the junction unmatched. The germline CDR1 and CDR2 sequences are SNHLY and FYNNEI.

The V and J genes are TRBV6-5 and TRBJ2-5, with D maybe TRBD1 (6 bases). This CDR3 has 15 amino acids. Trimming took 7 bases from V and 4 from J, leaving 19 bases between them. Germline CDR1 reads MNHEY; CDR2 reads SVGAGI. Written as DNA, the CDR3 is TGTGCCAGCAACCCCCTTGGACAGCTCGGAGAGACCCAGTACTTC. Protein: CASNPLGQLGETQYF.

The chain is built from TRBV10-1 and TRBJ2-1; possible D gene TRBD1, 6 bases. Germline V CDR1 and CDR2: WNHNN, SYGVQD (reference sequence). V was cut by 6 bases and J by 4 bases, with 22 bases left in between. CDR3 length equals 17 residues. The CDR3 loop reads CASRPRDNFLAYNEQFF. Here the CDR3 DNA reads TGCGCCAGCAGACCCCGGGACAACTTTCTAGCTTACAATGAGCAGTTCTTC.

The V gene is TRBV14, the J gene TRBJ1-1, with D tentatively TRBD1 (6 bases). The germline V gene encodes CDR1 SGHDN and CDR2 FVKESK. This CDR3 comprises 14 residues. V shed 0 bases and J shed 8 bases, with 13 bases lying between them. The CDR3 nucleotides read TGTGCCAGCAGCCAAGATCGGCCAGGGGAGGAAGCTTTCTTT. Its translation: CASSQDRPGEEAFF.

This clone occurred once. The chain recombines TRBV11-3 with TRBJ2-1; 9 positions agree with TRBD1. The CDR3 covers 15 residues. Trimming at V came to 5 bases and at J to 6 bases, leaving 8 bases not matched to a gene. Per germline, CDR1 SGHNT and CDR2 YENEEA. CDR3 DNA sequence: TGTGCCAGCAGCCGGGACAGGGTAAATAGCAATGAGCAGTTCTTC. It is translated as CASSRDRVNSNEQFF. Drawing the rest from reference TRBV11-3 and TRBJ2-1, the complete variable domain is EAGVVQSPRYKIIEKKQPVAFWCNPISGHNTLYWYLQNLGQGPELLIRYENEEAVDDSQLPKDRFSAERLKGVDSTLKIQPAELGDSAVYLCASSRDRVNSNEQFFGPGTRLTVL.

This clone was picked up a small number of times. This chain connects TRBV5-1 to TRBJ1-1, with a weak D call TRBD1 (6 bases). Per the germline V gene, CDR1 is SGHRS and CDR2 is YFSETQ. CDR3 length: 13 residues. The germline V and J ends were trimmed by 3 bases and 4 bases, with 10 bases remaining between them. In DNA form, the CDR3 reads TGCGCCAGCAGCTCAACAGGGTCCACTGAAGCTTTCTTT. Translated: CASSSTGSTEAFF.

The J gene is TRBJ2-2, the V gene TRBV5-1; 7 bases agree with TRBD1. V lost 4 bases, J lost 5 bases, and 8 bases stayed unmatched. Germline V lookup: CDR1 SGHRS, CDR2 YFSETQ. CDR3 size: 15 residues. CDR3 DNA sequence: TGCGCCAGCAGCCCGGCAGTGACAGGGACCGGGGAGCTGTTTTTT. It specifies CASSPAVTGTGELFF.

J is TRBJ2-7 and V is TRBV7-9; D call uncertain. Germline V gives CDR1 SEHNR, CDR2 FQNEAQ (reference sequence). The V end was cut by 6 bases, the J end by 4 bases, with 10 bases between. This CDR3 is 12 amino acids long. CDR3: CASSFILYEQYF. Here the CDR3 DNA reads TGTGCCAGCAGTTTTATCCTGTACGAGCAGTACTTC.

This sequence joins TRBV2 and TRBJ1-1; tentatively, D is TRBD1 (6 bases). This CDR3 comprises 13 residues. Germline lookup yields CDR1 SNHLY and CDR2 FYNNEI. The germline V and J ends were trimmed by 3 bases and 3 bases, with 8 bases remaining between them. CDR3 sequence (DNA): TGTGCCAGCAGTGACAGGGGATACACTGAAGCTTTCTTT. This translates into CASSDRGYTEAFF.

The J gene is TRBJ1-2, the V gene TRBV18, with 9 bases fitting TRBD1. The CDR3 contains 14 residues. Germline trimming cut 3 bases from V and 7 bases from J; bases unmatched to any gene: 6. CDR1 is KGHSH and CDR2 is LQKENI in the germline V gene. In DNA, the CDR3 is TGTGCCAGCTCACCGGGACAGGGTTTCTCTGGCTACACCTTC. Translated: CASSPGQGFSGYTF.

The chain carries TRBV28 and TRBJ2-3; D may be TRBD1 or TRBD2 (6 bases each). Trimming took 5 bases from V and 0 from J, leaving 12 bases between them. This CDR3 contains 15 residues. Germline V lookup: CDR1 MDHEN, CDR2 SYDVKM. The CDR3 sequence: CASSPQGTSTDTQYF. Here the CDR3 DNA reads TGTGCCAGCAGTCCCCAGGGGACTAGCACAGATACGCAGTATTTT.

The chain links TRBV5-1 to TRBJ2-7, with D unclear. Germline loops: CDR1 SGHRS, CDR2 YFSETQ. The V end lost 4 bases, the J end lost 6 bases, and 8 bases lay between the germline ends. The CDR3 has 11 residues. CDR3 in DNA: TGCGCCAGCAGCCTCCCCGGCGAGCAGTACTTC. It codes for CASSLPGEQYF.

Only one count was recorded for this clone. This chain links TRBV29-1 with TRBJ2-2, with D perhaps TRBD1 (5 bases). Germline CDR1 is SQVTM and CDR2 is ANQGSEA. There are 14 residues in the CDR3. Trimming removed 1 base from V and 5 bases from J, with 11 bases in between. Here the CDR3 DNA reads TGCAGCGTTGAAGCCCAGGGAAAGACCGGGGAGCTGTTTTTT. Protein: CSVEAQGKTGELFF.

V gene TRBV5-1 combines with J gene TRBJ2-3; 15 bases agree with TRBD2. The V gene end was trimmed by 3 bases and the J gene end by 0 bases; junction bases not matched to a gene: 5. This CDR3 is built from 18 residues. Per germline, CDR1 SGHRS and CDR2 YFSETQ. The CDR3 DNA reads TGCGCCAGCAGCTCGGGACTAGCGGGGGGCCCTAGCACAGATACGCAGTATTTT. Amino acid sequence: CASSSGLAGGPSTDTQYF.

V is TRBV5-5 and J is TRBJ1-6; D is ambiguous. V lost 4 bases to trimming and J lost 8 bases, with 13 bases between them. The germline CDR1 and CDR2 sequences are SGHKS and YYEKEE (reference sequence). This CDR3 comprises 14 residues. The CDR3 loop reads CASSPLVRDSPLHF. CDR3 in DNA: TGTGCCAGCAGCCCACTGGTCCGTGATTCACCCCTCCACTTT.

The V gene is TRBV7-9, the J gene TRBJ1-1; D may be TRBD1 (5 bases). The CDR3 runs 13 residues. Germline V gene lookup returns CDR1 SEHNR and CDR2 FQNEAQ (reference sequence). Trimming cost V 3 bases and J 8 bases, with 13 bases left between them. The CDR3 loop is CASSLLQENEAFF. CDR3 nucleotides: TGTGCCAGCAGCTTGTTACAGGAAAACGAAGCTTTCTTT.